This T cell receptor beta chain comes out of a study of response to subunit inactivated influenza vaccine. TCRdb re-called the RT-PCR reads through MiXCR, storing one row per CDR3 protein. Counted here are 150,000 to 200,000 distinct CDR3 sequences, over 9.5% occurring once; the ten biggest clones make up 25% to 35%. These same data were also listed under a study on T cells expressing NK-cell markers. This second study notes: Libraries used 5'RACE template switching adding universal primer site and UMIs.

The sequenced sample was CD8+ T cells sorted from PBMCs, obtained 12 days after vaccination. This receptor was identified in a man aged 50 or older who received an inactivated influenza vaccine.

The CDR3 protein is CASSPLVVTGHYEQYF. CDR3 bases: TGTGCCAGCAGCCCGCTCGTTGTGACAGGGCACTACGAGCAGTACTTC. The V call is TRBV27, the J call TRBJ2-7; 7 nucleotides agree with TRBD1. V lost 6 bases to trimming and J lost 3 bases; unmatched junction nucleotides: 14. The CDR3 loop spans 16 amino acids. CDR1 MNHEY and CDR2 SMNVEV come from the germline V gene (reference sequence).